This T cell receptor beta chain is drawn from a study of cytomegalovirus exposure and HLA in healthy donors. The primer mix had 60 Vbeta and 13 Jbeta primers. Method: immunoSEQ multiplex PCR; TCRdb's copy keeps in-frame clones and lacks some. The table lists 180,000 or so clones, around 80% of them singletons. The receptor comes from a woman aged 40 to 50 in good health and CMV-seropositive. The sequenced sample was PBMCs.

The CDR3 loop reads CASSLNRGTYEQYF. CDR3 DNA: TGTGCCAGCAGTCTAAACAGGGGAACCTACGAGCAGTACTTC. The gene calls are TRBV2 and TRBJ2-5, with 7 positions matching TRBD1. The assigned J gene may be wrong: the sequence end matches TRBJ2-7 better. The germline gives CDR1 SNHLY, CDR2 FYNNEI. This CDR3 has 14 amino acids.